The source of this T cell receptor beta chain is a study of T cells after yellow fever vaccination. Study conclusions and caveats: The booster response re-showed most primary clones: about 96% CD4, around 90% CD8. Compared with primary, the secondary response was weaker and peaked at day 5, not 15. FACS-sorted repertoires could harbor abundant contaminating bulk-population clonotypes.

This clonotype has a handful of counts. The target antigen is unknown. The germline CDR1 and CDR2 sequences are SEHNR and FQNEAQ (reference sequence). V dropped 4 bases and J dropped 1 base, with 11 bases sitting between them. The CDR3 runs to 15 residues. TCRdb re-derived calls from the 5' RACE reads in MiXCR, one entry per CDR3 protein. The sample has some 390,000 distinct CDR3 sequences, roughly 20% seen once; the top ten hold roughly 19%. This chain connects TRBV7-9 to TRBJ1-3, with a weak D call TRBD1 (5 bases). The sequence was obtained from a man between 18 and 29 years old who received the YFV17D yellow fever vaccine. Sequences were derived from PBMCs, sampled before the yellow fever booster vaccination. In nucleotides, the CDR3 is TGTGCCAGCAGCTCCCAGGGCGGGTCTGGAAACACCATATATTTT. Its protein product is CASSSQGGSGNTIYF. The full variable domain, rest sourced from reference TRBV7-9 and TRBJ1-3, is DTGVSQNPRHKITKRGQNVTFRCDPISEHNRLYWYRQTLGQGPEFLTYFQNEAQLEKSRLLSDRFSAERPKGSFSTLEIQRTEQGDSAMYLCASSSQGGSGNTIYFGEGSWLTVV.